This T cell receptor (beta chain) came from a study of T cells in Graves' hyperthyroidism and ophthalmopathy. Germline assignment: CDR1 MNHNY and CDR2 SVGAGI (reference sequence). The CDR3 sequence is 14 residues long. V was shortened by 2 bases and J by 1 base, with 8 bases between the two germline ends. Pregnant or lactating patients were excluded, as were those with uncontrolled infection or other autoimmune disease. Amplified regions were TCR beta CDR3 sequences from RNA transcripts. First-round RT-PCR of the TCR CDR3 relied on the HTBI primer set. Via MiXCR, TCRdb re-called the multiplex PCR reads, giving one row per CDR3 protein. The sample consists of hundreds of thousands of distinct CDR3 sequences, about 14% of them appearing once.

Sequencing was done on a sample of blood. The TCR was taken from a woman aged 50 to 60 with Graves' ophthalmopathy. V and J are TRBV6-6 and TRBJ1-1; TRBD1 might be the D (5 bases). The CDR3 reads CASSYRGSNTEAFF. The CDR3 coding sequence is TGTGCCAGCAGTTACAGGGGATCGAACACTGAAGCTTTCTTT.